These T cell receptor beta chains were read from a single sample in a study of Graves' ophthalmopathy and Graves' hyperthyroidism. TCRdb re-called the multiplex PCR reads through MiXCR, storing one row per CDR3 protein. Of roughly 400,000 distinct CDR3 sequences in the sample, around 17% are singletons; the top ten hold approximately 1.4%. The sequencing input was peripheral blood. The receptor source for this set is a woman younger than 35 with Graves' ophthalmopathy. Each CDR3 is given with its conserved first and last residue.

v_gene: TRBV6-5; CDR3aa: CASSYSEPRVGREAFF
v_gene: TRBV19; CDR3aa: CASSIEGAEAFF
v_gene: TRBV9; CDR3aa: CASSRKSSDYRQYF
v_gene: TRBV9; CDR3aa: CASSSSGRAMDIQYF
v_gene: TRBV24-1; CDR3aa: CATSDSTPLPGQEVSGANVLTF
v_gene: TRBV24-1; CDR3aa: CATSDLETQYF
v_gene: TRBV29-1; CDR3aa: CSVVTGGITGELFF
v_gene: TRBV28; CDR3aa: CASSIPGRTNTEAFF
v_gene: TRBV20-1; CDR3aa: CSARETGLNGYTF
v_gene: TRBV20-1; CDR3aa: CSARDKPSEAKNIQYF
v_gene: TRBV12-3/TRBV12-4; CDR3aa: CASSPGQATHTEAFF
v_gene: TRBV28; CDR3aa: CASRRAGARAFF
v_gene: TRBV7-2; CDR3aa: CATKSYNSPLHF
v_gene: TRBV5-1; CDR3aa: CASSLAQGASPLHF
v_gene: TRBV6-2/TRBV6-3; CDR3aa: CASRDDRGSMETQYF
v_gene: TRBV9; CDR3aa: CASSQGWSSGTEAFF
v_gene: TRBV3-1; CDR3aa: CASSQDQAGLGEQYF
v_gene: TRBV2; CDR3aa: CASSTTGGKGGYTF
v_gene: TRBV6-5; CDR3aa: CASTLSIQETQYF
v_gene: TRBV4-1; CDR3aa: CASSQEGTNQPQHF
v_gene: TRBV27; CDR3aa: CASSWHRSKNTEAFF
v_gene: TRBV4-2; CDR3aa: CASSQDFSYEQYF
v_gene: TRBV20-1; CDR3aa: CSASAGGLNTGELFF
v_gene: TRBV28; CDR3aa: CASSFKGHGNTIYF
v_gene: TRBV28; CDR3aa: CASTPGMVLGRGGNTEAFF
v_gene: TRBV12-3/TRBV12-4; CDR3aa: CASSLWNTEAFF
v_gene: TRBV6-2/TRBV6-3; CDR3aa: CASSYGASGSYEQYF
v_gene: TRBV6-2/TRBV6-3; CDR3aa: CASSYFGRTDTGELFF
v_gene: TRBV29-1; CDR3aa: CSVESAHGRLYEQYF
v_gene: TRBV18; CDR3aa: CASSPPGTGASTDTQYF
v_gene: TRBV28; CDR3aa: CAARDRLYEQYF
v_gene: TRBV7-2; CDR3aa: CASRPYRDRVNEQYF
v_gene: TRBV6-2/TRBV6-3; CDR3aa: CASSYLGDSEKVAEAFF
v_gene: TRBV7-2; CDR3aa: CASSPNWDSGYTF
v_gene: TRBV20-1; CDR3aa: CSAGQAGGFYEQYF
v_gene: TRBV11-3; CDR3aa: CASSRGGLDTEAFF
v_gene: TRBV19; CDR3aa: CASSIKIGAMSTEAFF
v_gene: TRBV6-2/TRBV6-3; CDR3aa: CASSRQGSYGYTF
v_gene: TRBV12-3/TRBV12-4; CDR3aa: CASSGLRTGPFGGYTF
v_gene: TRBV6-1; CDR3aa: CASRLPGLAGGYEQYF
v_gene: TRBV11-2; CDR3aa: CASSPRGFRGRAPGETQYF
v_gene: TRBV11-1; CDR3aa: CASSTLGTAFSSSGNTIYF
v_gene: TRBV7-7; CDR3aa: CASSLAHRSEQYF
v_gene: TRBV7-2; CDR3aa: CASTPGQAGAGETQYF
v_gene: TRBV5-6; CDR3aa: CASSSHPVTSPYEQYF
v_gene: TRBV30; CDR3aa: CAWSNSYTEAFF
v_gene: TRBV10-2; CDR3aa: CATQGYNSPLHF
v_gene: TRBV18; CDR3aa: CASSPGGLPLEAFF